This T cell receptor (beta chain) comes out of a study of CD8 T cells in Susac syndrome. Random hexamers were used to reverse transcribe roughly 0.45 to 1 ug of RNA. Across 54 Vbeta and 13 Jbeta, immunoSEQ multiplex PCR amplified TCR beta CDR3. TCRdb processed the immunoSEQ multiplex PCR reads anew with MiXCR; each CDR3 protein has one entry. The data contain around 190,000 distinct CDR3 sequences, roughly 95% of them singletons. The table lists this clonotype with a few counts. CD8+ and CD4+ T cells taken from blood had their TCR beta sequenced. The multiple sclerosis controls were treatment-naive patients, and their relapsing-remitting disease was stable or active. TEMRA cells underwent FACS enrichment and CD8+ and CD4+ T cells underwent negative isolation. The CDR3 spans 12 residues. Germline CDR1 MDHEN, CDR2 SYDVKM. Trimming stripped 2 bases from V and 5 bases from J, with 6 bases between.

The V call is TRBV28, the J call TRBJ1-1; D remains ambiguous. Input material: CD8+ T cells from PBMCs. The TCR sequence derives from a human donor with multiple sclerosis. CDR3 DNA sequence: TGTGCCAGCAGTTTAGGGTGGACTGAAGCTTTCTTT. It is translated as CASSLGWTEAFF.